This T cell receptor beta chain is drawn from a study of blood T cell repertoires in COVID-19. Study summary: Acute and convalescent COVID-19 specimens originated in the United States, Italy and Spain.

Participants were aged about 18 to 100 years, lived in 20 to 30 US areas, and enrolled virtually. Which cohort a participant joined came from the clinical history participants gave. As handled by the study authors: Nucleated cell counts were estimated from reference gene primer amplification. This table comes from immunoSEQ multiplex PCR, and its TCRdb copy is limited to in-frame clones, with some not included. From that table come the V and J calls and clone size; the DNA was used to work out D and trimming. The sample carries a few hundred thousand clones, 80% to 90% recorded once. The ends were cut back, 7 bases at V and 10 bases at J, with 19 bases in the middle. The V gene's germline CDR1 is KGHDR and CDR2 SFDVKD. The CDR3 runs to 14 residues.

Material: PBMCs or T cells enriched from blood (not recorded which). This sequence originates from a woman aged 25 to 45 who had recovered from COVID-19. The chain carries TRBV24-1 and TRBJ2-1; the D gene is possibly TRBD2 (6 bases). The CDR3 region is CATSGSAATSEQFF. The CDR3 region has the DNA TGTGCCACCAGCGGATCGGCAGCCACTAGCGAGCAGTTCTTC.